Given below is one TCR beta chain in context. The sample originates from a study of regulatory T cells in long-lasting Graves disease. V lost 3 bases and J 4 bases, leaving 12 bases between the germline ends. This CDR3 region has 14 residues. Germline assignment: CDR1 MDHEN and CDR2 SYDVKM. Time point of the sample: newly diagnosed GD, antithyroid drugs for less than 3 months. There was RNA extracted from PBMCs, and the TCR library was made from it. As a group, patients came from one endocrinology department in Xi'an, China. Building of the TCR beta libraries involved iRepertoire HTBI primers and Arm-PCR of CDR3 regions. Using its own MiXCR run on the multiplex PCR reads, TCRdb lists one record per CDR3 protein. This repertoire shows 350,000 to 500,000 distinct CDR3 sequences, roughly 15% found once; its top ten account for roughly 18%. The same data also contributed to another study, on T cells in Graves' hyperthyroidism and ophthalmopathy.

Here the sequenced sample was peripheral blood mononuclear cells (PBMCs), taken at new diagnosis, from a patient treated with antithyroid drugs. The V and J genes are TRBV28 and TRBJ1-2; D is undetermined. The receptor was derived from a woman between 45 and 65 years old with Graves disease. This CDR3 is CASSFSDGIYGYTF. The DNA of the CDR3 is TGTGCCAGCAGTTTCTCTGACGGTATCTATGGCTACACCTTC.